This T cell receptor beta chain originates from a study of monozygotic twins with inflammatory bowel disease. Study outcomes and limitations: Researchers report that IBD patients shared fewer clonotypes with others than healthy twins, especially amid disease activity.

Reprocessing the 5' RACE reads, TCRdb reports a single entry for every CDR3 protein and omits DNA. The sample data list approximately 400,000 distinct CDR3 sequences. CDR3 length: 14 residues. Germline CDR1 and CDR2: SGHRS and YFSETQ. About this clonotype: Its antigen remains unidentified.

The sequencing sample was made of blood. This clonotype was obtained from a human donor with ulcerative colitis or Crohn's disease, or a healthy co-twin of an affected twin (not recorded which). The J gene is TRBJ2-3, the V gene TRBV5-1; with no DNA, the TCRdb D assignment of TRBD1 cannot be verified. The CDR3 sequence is CASRRGDPTDTQYF.